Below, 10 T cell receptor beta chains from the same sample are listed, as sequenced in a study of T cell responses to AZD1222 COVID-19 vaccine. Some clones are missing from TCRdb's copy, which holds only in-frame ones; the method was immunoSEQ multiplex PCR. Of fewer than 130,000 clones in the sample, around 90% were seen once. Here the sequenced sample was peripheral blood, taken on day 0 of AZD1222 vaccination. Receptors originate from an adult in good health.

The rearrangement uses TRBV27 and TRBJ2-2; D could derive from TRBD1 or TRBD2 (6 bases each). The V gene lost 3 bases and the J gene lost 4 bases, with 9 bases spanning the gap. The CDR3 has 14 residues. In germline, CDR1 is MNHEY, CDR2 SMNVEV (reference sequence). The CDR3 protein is CASSFRGATGELFF. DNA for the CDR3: TGTGCCAGCAGTTTTAGGGGGGCCACCGGGGAGCTGTTTTTT.

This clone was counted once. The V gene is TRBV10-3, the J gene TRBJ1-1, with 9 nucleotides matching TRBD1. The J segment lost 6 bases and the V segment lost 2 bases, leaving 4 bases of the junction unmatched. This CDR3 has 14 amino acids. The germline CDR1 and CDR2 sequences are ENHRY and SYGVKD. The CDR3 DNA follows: TGTGCCATCAGTGAGGGACAGGGGCTAGCTGAAGCTTTCTTT. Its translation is CAISEGQGLAEAFF.

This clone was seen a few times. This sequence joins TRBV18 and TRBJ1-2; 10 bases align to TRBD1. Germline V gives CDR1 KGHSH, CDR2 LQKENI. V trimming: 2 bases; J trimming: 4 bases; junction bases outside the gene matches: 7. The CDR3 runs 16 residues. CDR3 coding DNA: TGTGCCAGCTCACCAAGTCAGGGACAGGGGTCCTATGGCTACACCTTC. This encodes CASSPSQGQGSYGYTF.

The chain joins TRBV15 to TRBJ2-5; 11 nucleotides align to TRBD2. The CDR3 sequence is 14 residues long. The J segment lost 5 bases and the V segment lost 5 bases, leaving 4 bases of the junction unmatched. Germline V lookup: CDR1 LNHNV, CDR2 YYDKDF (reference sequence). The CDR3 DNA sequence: TGTGCCACCAGCTTGGCTAGCGGGGGGGAGACCCAGTACTTC. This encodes CATSLASGGETQYF.

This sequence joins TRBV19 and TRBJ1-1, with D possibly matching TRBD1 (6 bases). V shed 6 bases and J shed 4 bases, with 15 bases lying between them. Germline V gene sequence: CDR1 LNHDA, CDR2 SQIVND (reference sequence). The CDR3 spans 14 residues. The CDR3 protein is CASSLLGGATEAFF. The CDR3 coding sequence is TGTGCCAGTAGCTTATTGGGGGGGGCCACTGAAGCTTTCTTT.

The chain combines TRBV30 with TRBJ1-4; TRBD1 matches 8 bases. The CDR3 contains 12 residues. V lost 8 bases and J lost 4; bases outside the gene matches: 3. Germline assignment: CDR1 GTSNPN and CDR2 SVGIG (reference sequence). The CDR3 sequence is CAGQGNNEKLFF. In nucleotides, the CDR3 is TGTGCCGGACAGGGTAATAATGAAAAACTGTTTTTT. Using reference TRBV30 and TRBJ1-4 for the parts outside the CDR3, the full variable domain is SQTIHQWPATLVQPVGSPLSLECTVEGTSNPNLYWYRQAAGRGLQLLFYSVGIGQISSEVPQNLSASRPQDRQFILSSKKLLLSDSGFYLCAGQGNNEKLFFGSGTQLSVL.

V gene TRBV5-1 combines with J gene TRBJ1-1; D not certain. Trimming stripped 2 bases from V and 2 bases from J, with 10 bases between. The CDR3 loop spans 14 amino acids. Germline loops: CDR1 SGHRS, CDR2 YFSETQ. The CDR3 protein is CASSLTRANTEAFF. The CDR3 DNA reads TGCGCCAGCAGCTTAACGCGGGCCAACACTGAAGCTTTCTTT.

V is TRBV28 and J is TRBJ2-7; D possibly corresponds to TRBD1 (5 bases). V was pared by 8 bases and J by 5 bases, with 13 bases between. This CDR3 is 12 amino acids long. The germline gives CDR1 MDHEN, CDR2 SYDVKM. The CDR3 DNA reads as TGTGCCAGCCGTTCAGGGTGGCACGAGCAGTACTTC. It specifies CASRSGWHEQYF.

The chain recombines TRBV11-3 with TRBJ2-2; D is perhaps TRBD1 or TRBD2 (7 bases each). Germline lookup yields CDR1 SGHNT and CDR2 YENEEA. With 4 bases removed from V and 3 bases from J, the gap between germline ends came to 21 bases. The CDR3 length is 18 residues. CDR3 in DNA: TGTGCCAGCAGCTACCCCTCGGCCAGGGGGGGAGACACCGGGGAGCTGTTTTTT. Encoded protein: CASSYPSARGGDTGELFF.

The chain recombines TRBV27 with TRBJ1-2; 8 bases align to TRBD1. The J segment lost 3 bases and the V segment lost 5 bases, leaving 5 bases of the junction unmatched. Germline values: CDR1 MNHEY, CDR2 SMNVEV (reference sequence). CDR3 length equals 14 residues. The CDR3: CASSTQGAYYGYTF. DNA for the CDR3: TGTGCCAGCAGTACTCAGGGGGCCTACTATGGCTACACCTTC.